The 27 T cell receptor beta chains given below trace back to one sample, sequenced in a study of patients and donors after allogeneic stem cell transplantation. TCRdb ran MiXCR on the RT-PCR reads and lists one entry per CDR3 protein. The sample holds 200,000 to 250,000 distinct CDR3 sequences, roughly 14% seen once. The sample was blood, either unsorted or a sorted T cell fraction (not recorded which). The receptors come from a human donor who was either an allogeneic HSCT recipient or a stem cell or donor lymphocyte infusion donor (not recorded which). It is not recorded whose cells these are; they may come from a transplant donor.

The rearrangement uses TRBV4-3 and TRBJ1-2; D not certain. CDR3 length: 15 residues. V shed 0 bases and J shed 8 bases, with 16 bases lying between them. CDR1 is LGHNA and CDR2 is YSLEER in the germline V gene. In DNA form, the CDR3 reads TGCGCCAGCAGCCAAGATGGGCCAGACCGAGGGGGCTACACCTTC. Translated, it gives CASSQDGPDRGGYTF.

The V and J genes are TRBV4-1 and TRBJ1-4; D remains ambiguous. Germline CDR1 MGHRA, CDR2 YSYEKL. The length of the CDR3 is 15 residues. The germline V and J ends were trimmed by 0 bases and 8 bases, with 13 bases remaining between them. The CDR3, as DNA: TGCGCCAGCAGCCAAGAAGACGCGGCCCGAGAAAAACTGTTTTTT. This encodes CASSQEDAAREKLFF.

There are many counts of this clonotype. The CDR3 nucleotides read TGTGCCAGCTCACCGAGTAGGAGCTCCTACGAGCAGTACTTC. This encodes CASSPSRSSYEQYF. The chain joins TRBV18 to TRBJ2-7; no reliable D call. V lost 3 bases, J lost 0 bases, and 9 bases lay in between. Germline V CDR1 and CDR2: KGHSH, LQKENI. This CDR3 spans 14 amino acids.

The CDR3 bases are TGTGCCAGCAGCCCCCAGACGGGGGCATACAATGAGCAGTTCTTC. Translating it yields CASSPQTGAYNEQFF. This chain uses TRBV7-3 with TRBJ2-1; D could derive from TRBD1 or TRBD2 (6 bases each). This CDR3 has 15 residues. The V end was cut by 5 bases, the J end by 4 bases, with 15 bases between. Germline loops: CDR1 SGHTA, CDR2 FQGTGA.

This clonotype was counted a few times. Sequence at one end of the junction differs from germline and may be a read error. V gene TRBV20-1 combines with J gene TRBJ2-7; possible D gene TRBD1, 6 bases. Germline lookup yields CDR1 DFQATT and CDR2 SNEGSKA (reference sequence). This CDR3 spans 14 amino acids. The CDR3 loop is CSASQTRTALRLNF. The CDR3 nucleotides read TGCAGTGCTAGCCAGACACGGACAGCCCTACGATTGAACTTC.

This clonotype was seen repeatedly, ten times or more. The gene calls are TRBV28 and TRBJ1-4; 10 bases align to TRBD1. This CDR3 is 13 amino acids long. V lost 11 bases, J lost 4 bases, and 4 bases stayed unmatched. CDR1 MDHEN and CDR2 SYDVKM come from the germline V gene. CDR3 bases: TGTGCCGTTTGGACAGGGGGTAATGAAAAACTGTTTTTT. Protein sequence: CAVWTGGNEKLFF.

The chain joins TRBV20-1 to TRBJ1-2; D remains unclear. The V gene's germline CDR1 is DFQATT and CDR2 SNEGSKA (reference sequence). The V end lost 6 bases, the J end lost 1 base, and 12 bases lay between the germline ends. This CDR3 is 13 amino acids long. The CDR3 DNA is TGCAGTGCCCCACCCCAGTATAACTATGGCTACACCTTC. Its translation: CSAPPQYNYGYTF.

This clonotype was seen ten or more times. The CDR3 DNA follows: TGTGCCAGCAGTTTCAGGGGGACTGGAAACACCATATATTTT. This encodes CASSFRGTGNTIYF. The V and J genes are TRBV12-3 or TRBV12-4 and TRBJ1-3, with TRBD1 matching over 7 bases. Trimming cost V 3 bases and J 2 bases; bases outside gene matches: 1. This CDR3 spans 14 amino acids.

Many counts were recorded for this clonotype. The gene calls are TRBV12-3 or TRBV12-4 and TRBJ2-1, with D unclear. Trimming removed 5 bases from V and 13 bases from J, with 15 bases in between. CDR3 length: 12 residues. CDR3 DNA sequence: TGTGCCAGCAGTCGACCCCCACGTACCCAGTTCTTC. It translates to CASSRPPRTQFF.

The sample holds a few counts of this clonotype. The genes are TRBV20-1 and TRBJ2-7; possibly TRBD2 for D (6 bases). V was clipped by 3 bases and J by 1 base, with 13 bases between them. Looked up from germline, CDR1 is DFQATT and CDR2 is SNEGSKA (reference sequence). This CDR3 is 14 amino acids long. CDR3 coding DNA: TGCAGTGCTAGTGGTGGGACTCAGTCCTACGAGCAGTACTTC. Translating it yields CSASGGTQSYEQYF.

Notes on this clonotype: The junction shows a germline mismatch at one end, possibly a read error. This chain links TRBV6-6 with TRBJ1-5, with D hard to call. The CDR3 consists of 13 residues. Looked up from germline, CDR1 is MNHNY and CDR2 is SVGAGI (reference sequence). The CDR3 protein is CASRSYGNQLQHF. Written as DNA, the CDR3 is TGTGCCAGCAGGTCATACGGGAATCAGCTCCAGCATTTT.

A few counts support this clonotype. V gene TRBV7-3 combines with J gene TRBJ2-2; possible D gene TRBD2, 5 bases. V was cut by 5 bases and J by 4 bases, with 8 bases left in between. Per the germline V gene, CDR1 is SGHTA and CDR2 is FQGTGA. The CDR3 consists of 13 residues. The CDR3 here is CASSPEGTGELFF. CDR3 in DNA: TGTGCCAGCAGCCCCGAGGGCACCGGGGAGCTGTTTTTT. Drawing the rest from reference TRBV7-3 and TRBJ2-2, the complete variable domain is GAGVSQTPSNKVTEKGKYVELRCDPISGHTALYWYRQSLGQGPEFLIYFQGTGAADDSGLPNDRFFAVRPEGSVSTLKIQRTERGDSAVYLCASSPEGTGELFFGEGSRLTVL.

This clonotype appeared a few times. The chain uses TRBV20-1 and TRBJ1-1; maybe TRBD1 (6 bases). The V end lost 0 bases, the J end lost 5 bases, and 25 bases lay between the germline ends. CDR1 is DFQATT, CDR2 SNEGSKA, per germline (reference sequence). The CDR3 sequence is 18 residues long. The chain's CDR3 is CSARDLGQRGSRKTEAFF. CDR3 nucleotides: TGCAGTGCTAGAGATCTGGGACAAAGAGGGAGTAGGAAGACTGAAGCTTTCTTT.

This clonotype was seen a few times. The chain's CDR3 is CASSPGTYQETQYF. The CDR3 region has the DNA TGTGCCAGCAGCCCCGGGACTTACCAAGAGACCCAGTACTTC. The chain employs TRBV7-2 and TRBJ2-5; a weak D match, TRBD2 (6 bases). Germline CDR1 and CDR2: SGHTA and FQGNSA. The V end was cut by 5 bases, the J end by 0 bases, with 10 bases between. This CDR3 is built from 14 residues.

This clonotype was counted between two and nine times. The chain employs TRBV21-1 and TRBJ2-5; the D call in the table, TRBD1, was not verified against the DNA. TRBV21-1 is assigned pseudogene status. The CDR3 runs to 15 residues. The CDR3: CASRGDGVPQETQYF. The DNA for the CDR3 is TGTGCCAGCAGGGGGGACGGAGTTCCGCAAGAGACCCAGTACTTC.

This clonotype was counted ten times or more. The J gene is TRBJ2-7, the V gene TRBV7-2; 7 bases fit TRBD2. J was trimmed by 3 bases and V by 6 bases; bases with no gene match: 5. This CDR3 spans 13 amino acids. Germline loops: CDR1 SGHTA, CDR2 FQGNSA. The CDR3: CASSLPGGYEQYF. The CDR3 region has the DNA TGTGCCAGCAGTTTACCGGGGGGCTACGAGCAGTACTTC.

This clonotype was recorded a few times. The chain links TRBV6-1 to TRBJ1-1, with D maybe TRBD1 (5 bases). The V end was cut by 6 bases, the J end by 1 base, with 12 bases between. Germline CDR1 MNHNS, CDR2 SASEGT. CDR3 length: 14 residues. CDR3 protein: CASSPRQTNTEAFF. Here the CDR3 DNA reads TGTGCCAGCAGCCCAAGACAGACGAACACTGAAGCTTTCTTT.

This rearrangement joins TRBV7-2 to TRBJ1-1, with D perhaps TRBD1 (5 bases). The V end was cut by 5 bases, the J end by 0 bases, with 13 bases between. Germline values: CDR1 SGHTA, CDR2 FQGNSA. This CDR3 contains 15 residues. The CDR3 region is CASSISGGVNTEAFF. DNA of the CDR3: TGTGCCAGCAGCATTAGTGGGGGGGTGAACACTGAAGCTTTCTTT.

The chain carries TRBV7-3 and TRBJ2-1; TRBD1 matches 10 bases. The CDR3 loop spans 15 amino acids. Trimming at V came to 4 bases and at J to 6 bases, leaving 6 bases not matched to a gene. Per germline, CDR1 SGHTA and CDR2 FQGTGA. The CDR3 nucleotides are TGTGCCAGCAGCTCGTACCGGGACAGGGGCAATGAGCAGTTCTTC. This translates into CASSSYRDRGNEQFF.

The J gene is TRBJ2-3, the V gene TRBV29-1; 9 positions match TRBD1. The ends lost 6 bases at V and 0 bases at J; junction bases unmatched: 13. This CDR3 spans 17 amino acids. Germline V gene lookup returns CDR1 SQVTM and CDR2 ANQGSEA. This chain's CDR3 is CSVGGDRASPSTDTQYF. DNA for the CDR3: TGCAGCGTGGGGGGGGACAGGGCTAGTCCTAGCACAGATACGCAGTATTTT.

J is TRBJ2-4 and V is TRBV19, with D tentatively TRBD2 (6 bases). Deletions cut 3 bases from V and 6 bases from J, with 12 bases between. The CDR3 covers 14 residues. Germline CDR1 and CDR2: LNHDA and SQIVND (reference sequence). CDR3 loop: CASSINLGGNIQYF. DNA of the CDR3: TGTGCCAGTAGTATTAACCTGGGAGGAAACATTCAGTACTTC.

This clonotype came up a few times. This chain links TRBV20-1 with TRBJ2-3; D unresolved. Germline assignment: CDR1 DFQATT and CDR2 SNEGSKA (reference sequence). Deletions cut 2 bases from V and 1 base from J, with 10 bases between. This CDR3 is built from 14 residues. Written as DNA, the CDR3 is TGCAGTGCTAGATTTGGGTTACGCACAGATACGCAGTATTTT. Translation: CSARFGLRTDTQYF.

In the case of this clonotype: A much larger clone differs by one base, so this may be a read error. This sequence joins TRBV3-1 and TRBJ1-3, with 12 bases matching TRBD1. The length of the CDR3 is 16 residues. With V trimmed by 4 bases and J by 8 bases, 9 bases remained unmatched. Germline V gene data show CDR1 as LGHDT and CDR2 as YNNKEL (reference sequence). For the CDR3, the DNA is TGTGCCAGCAGCCTTGCCGGGACAGGGGGCGAATACACCATATATTTT. As protein: CASSLAGTGGEYTIYF.

This clonotype was seen many times. The V and J genes are TRBV6-1 and TRBJ1-5; tentatively, D is TRBD1 (5 bases). V lost 7 bases, J lost 2 bases, and 12 bases lay in between. The CDR3 covers 14 residues. The germline CDR1 and CDR2 sequences are MNHNS and SASEGT. CDR3 bases: TGTGCCAGCAACCCCCAAGGGGGCAATCAGCCCCAGCATTTT. Its translation is CASNPQGGNQPQHF.

The genes are TRBV6-6 and TRBJ2-7; D not certain. There are 12 residues in the CDR3. Per the germline V gene, CDR1 is MNHNY and CDR2 is SVGAGI (reference sequence). V dropped 7 bases and J dropped 5 bases, with 12 bases sitting between them. The CDR3: CASNVGTNEQYF. In nucleotides, the CDR3 is TGTGCCAGCAATGTGGGTACCAACGAGCAGTACTTC.

This clonotype has a count of ten or more. This chain links TRBV5-1 with TRBJ2-1; D gene ambiguous. Germline lookup yields CDR1 SGHRS and CDR2 YFSETQ. This CDR3 has 15 residues. Trimming cost V 4 bases and J 5 bases, with 16 bases left between them. The CDR3 DNA is TGCGCCAGCAGCATACGACTCCTTCAAAACAATGAGCAGTTCTTC. This translates into CASSIRLLQNNEQFF.

This chain joins TRBV4-1 and TRBJ1-1; possible D gene TRBD1, 5 bases. Germline values: CDR1 MGHRA, CDR2 YSYEKL. The CDR3 loop spans 14 amino acids. V lost 6 bases and J lost 6, with 17 bases in between. The CDR3 spells CASSLGTEEPEAFF. Written as DNA, the CDR3 is TGCGCCAGCAGTCTAGGGACGGAAGAGCCTGAAGCTTTCTTT.